These 22 T cell receptor beta chains originate from one sample sequenced in a study of shared clonotypes between healthy human individuals. Here immunoSEQ multiplex PCR was the method, and the copy in TCRdb shows in-frame clones only, minus some. The sample carries millions of clones, roughly 92% recorded once. The material sequenced was naive CD4+ T cells sorted from blood. The subset denotes: CD45RA+ positively selected. These receptors originate from a man aged 18-30 years in good health.

This sequence joins TRBV5-4 and TRBJ2-7; 10 positions agree with TRBD1. J gave up 4 bases and V 4 bases, and 8 bases lay outside the gene matches. The CDR3 consists of 15 residues. Per germline, CDR1 SGHNT and CDR2 YYREEE (reference sequence). For the CDR3, the DNA is TGTGCCAGCAGCCAACCGGGACAGGGGCCGTACGAGCAGTACTTC. Amino acid sequence: CASSQPGQGPYEQYF.

V and J are TRBV11-2 and TRBJ2-7; D not resolved. V gave up 1 base and J gave up 7 bases, with 14 bases separating them. Germline CDR1 and CDR2: SGHAT and FQNNGV. This CDR3 has 14 residues. The CDR3 protein is CASSLAYISGEQYF. In nucleotides, the CDR3 is TGTGCCAGCAGCTTAGCGTACATATCGGGTGAGCAGTACTTC.

The CDR3 region is CASSQVHGAPAYNEQFF. CDR3 DNA sequence: TGCGCCAGCAGCCAAGTCCATGGGGCTCCTGCCTACAATGAGCAGTTCTTC. The gene calls are TRBV4-1 and TRBJ2-1, with D possibly being TRBD1 (5 bases). This CDR3 is 17 amino acids long. Trimming pared 1 base from V and 2 bases from J, leaving 15 bases between. The germline CDR1 and CDR2 sequences are MGHRA and YSYEKL.

The sample holds one count of this clone. V gene TRBV18 combines with J gene TRBJ1-3, with D unresolved. This CDR3 region has 14 residues. The V gene's germline CDR1 is KGHSH and CDR2 LQKENI. The V end lost 3 bases, the J end lost 2 bases, and 8 bases lay between the germline ends. The CDR3 DNA is TGTGCCAGCTCACCTAGGGAAACTGGAAACACCATATATTTT. Its protein is CASSPRETGNTIYF. Filled out from reference TRBV18 and TRBJ1-3, the complete variable domain reads NAGVMQNPRHLVRRRGQEARLRCSPMKGHSHVYWYRQLPEEGLKFMVYLQKENIIDESGMPKERFSAEFPKEGPSILRIQQVVRGDSAAYFCASSPRETGNTIYFGEGSWLTVV.

The V call is TRBV11-2, the J call TRBJ1-6; D not resolved. V shed 3 bases and J shed 7 bases, with 7 bases lying between them. This CDR3 region has 13 residues. Germline values: CDR1 SGHAT, CDR2 FQNNGV. The CDR3, as DNA: TGTGCCAGCAGCTTCGAAGACAATTCACCCCTCCACTTT. This sequence encodes CASSFEDNSPLHF.

In the case of this clone: At the DNA level, this CDR3 is encoded by other sequences in the same sample as well. The rearrangement joins TRBV19 to TRBJ1-1; D call uncertain. Trimming pared 4 bases from V and 1 base from J, leaving 1 base between. CDR3 length equals 11 residues. The germline V gene has CDR1 LNHDA and CDR2 SQIVND (reference sequence). The CDR3 nucleotides read TGTGCCAGTAGTAGGAACACTGAAGCTTTCTTT. Translated, it gives CASSRNTEAFF.

The chain couples TRBV7-9 to TRBJ1-1; 7 bases fit TRBD1. Per germline, CDR1 SEHNR and CDR2 FQNEAQ (reference sequence). This CDR3 region has 18 residues. J was trimmed by 0 bases and V by 1 base; bases with no gene match: 11. For the CDR3, the DNA is TGTGCCAGCAGCTTAGAGGGACAGTCAAGCTTAATGAACACTGAAGCTTTCTTT. It is translated as CASSLEGQSSLMNTEAFF.

This chain connects TRBV2 to TRBJ2-2, with unresolved D. Germline lookup yields CDR1 SNHLY and CDR2 FYNNEI. Trimming stripped 9 bases from V and 1 base from J, with 9 bases between. The length of the CDR3 is 13 residues. CDR3 nucleotides: TGTGCCAGGGGAAGACAGAACACCGGGGAGCTGTTTTTT. Amino acid sequence: CARGRQNTGELFF.

This chain joins TRBV11-2 and TRBJ2-5; 7 bases are a match to TRBD1. The trim removed 5 bases at V and 4 bases at J, leaving 13 bases unmatched. CDR3 length: 16 residues. Germline V lookup: CDR1 SGHAT, CDR2 FQNNGV. The CDR3 sequence is CASSPETGLNGETQYF. As DNA, the CDR3 is TGTGCCAGCAGCCCAGAGACAGGGTTGAATGGAGAGACCCAGTACTTC. The whole variable domain, filled in from reference TRBV11-2 and TRBJ2-5, reads EAGVAQSPRYKIIEKRQSVAFWCNPISGHATLYWYQQILGQGPKLLIQFQNNGVVDDSQLPKDRFSAERLKGVDSTLKIQPAKLEDSAVYLCASSPETGLNGETQYFGPGTRLLVL.

The J gene is TRBJ2-5, the V gene TRBV5-1; no reliable D call. CDR1 and CDR2 (germline): SGHRS, YFSETQ. V lost 2 bases and J lost 2, with 7 bases in between. The CDR3 has 13 residues. The CDR3 nucleotides read TGCGCCAGCAGCTTACCCCTACAAGAGACCCAGTACTTC. This gives the protein CASSLPLQETQYF.

In this sample, this clone turned up once. The chain uses TRBV20-1 and TRBJ1-1; no definite D call. CDR1 DFQATT and CDR2 SNEGSKA come from the germline V gene (reference sequence). V was cut by 6 bases and J by 2 bases, with 7 bases left in between. This CDR3 spans 11 amino acids. CDR3 coding DNA: TGCAGTGCCGTATATAACACTGAAGCTTTCTTT. It codes for CSAVYNTEAFF.

CDR3 sequence (DNA): TGCGCCAGCAGACGACAACAGGGAACTGAAGCTTTCTTT. Translating it yields CASRRQQGTEAFF. The chain couples TRBV5-1 to TRBJ1-1; possibly TRBD1 for D (6 bases). Trimming removed 5 bases at V and 5 bases at J, with 13 bases between. This CDR3 contains 13 residues. Germline V lookup: CDR1 SGHRS, CDR2 YFSETQ.

CDR3 DNA sequence: TGTGCCTGGAGTGTAGAGTCAACTTCACCCCTCCACTTT. Protein: CAWSVESTSPLHF. The chain couples TRBV30 to TRBJ1-6; D is uncertain. The ends were cut back, 0 bases at V and 9 bases at J, with 9 bases in the middle. The CDR3 totals 13 residues. Germline-derived CDR1 and CDR2 are GTSNPN and SVGIG (reference sequence).

The chain joins TRBV30 to TRBJ2-2, with D perhaps TRBD1 (5 bases). V was shortened by 2 bases and J by 6 bases, with 13 bases between the two germline ends. This CDR3 has 14 amino acids. Germline loops: CDR1 GTSNPN, CDR2 SVGIG (reference sequence). Here the CDR3 reads CAWSLGLEAGELFF. The CDR3 DNA reads TGTGCCTGGAGTTTGGGGCTCGAAGCCGGGGAGCTGTTTTTT.

The rearrangement uses TRBV28 and TRBJ2-3; tentatively, D is TRBD1 (5 bases). V was shortened by 7 bases and J by 0 bases, with 14 bases between the two germline ends. Germline V CDR1 and CDR2: MDHEN, SYDVKM. The CDR3 spans 15 residues. The CDR3, as DNA: TGTGCCAGCAATTCAAGGGGAAAGAGCACAGATACGCAGTATTTT. The encoded protein is CASNSRGKSTDTQYF.

As concerns this clone: Distinct nucleotide sequences in the sample also encode this CDR3. The chain has TRBV19 and TRBJ1-2; 10 nucleotides line up with TRBD1. Germline V gene lookup returns CDR1 LNHDA and CDR2 SQIVND (reference sequence). The CDR3 is made up of 13 amino acids. Trimming removed 4 bases from V and 4 bases from J; junction bases left unmatched: 0. CDR3 loop: CASSRQGAYGYTF. Here the CDR3 DNA reads TGTGCCAGTAGTAGACAGGGGGCCTATGGCTACACCTTC.

The genes are TRBV5-1 and TRBJ1-5; 8 bases are a match to TRBD1. This CDR3 has 15 amino acids. V dropped 4 bases and J dropped 6; count of bases not matched to a gene: 9. Germline CDR1 is SGHRS and CDR2 is YFSETQ. The CDR3 is CASSVTGGAGQPQHF. CDR3 bases: TGCGCCAGCAGCGTCACAGGGGGAGCCGGTCAGCCCCAGCATTTT.

The genes are TRBV18 and TRBJ2-7; TRBD2 aligns across 7 bases. The J segment lost 1 base and the V segment lost 5 bases, leaving 5 bases of the junction unmatched. Germline CDR1 reads KGHSH; CDR2 reads LQKENI. CDR3 length: 14 residues. The DNA of the CDR3 is TGTGCCAGCTCAACCGGACTAGAATCCTACGAGCAGTACTTC. Translation: CASSTGLESYEQYF.

Worth noting for this clone: Different DNA sequences within this sample yield the same CDR3. The V and J genes are TRBV18 and TRBJ1-5; D might be TRBD1 (5 bases). Per the germline V gene, CDR1 is KGHSH and CDR2 is LQKENI. V was pared by 0 bases and J by 5 bases, with 8 bases between. This CDR3 is built from 14 residues. In DNA form, the CDR3 reads TGTGCCAGCTCACCACCGGGGGGGGATCAGCCCCAGCATTTT. It encodes CASSPPGGDQPQHF. Supplemented by reference TRBV18 and TRBJ1-5, the full variable domain reads NAGVMQNPRHLVRRRGQEARLRCSPMKGHSHVYWYRQLPEEGLKFMVYLQKENIIDESGMPKERFSAEFPKEGPSILRIQQVVRGDSAAYFCASSPPGGDQPQHFGDGTRLSIL.

The chain is built from TRBV15 and TRBJ1-2; 7 nucleotides match TRBD1. Unmatched junction bases numbered 8, after V lost 0 bases and J lost 7 bases. CDR1 and CDR2 (germline): LNHNV, YYDKDF (reference sequence). The CDR3 is 15 residues long. CDR3 region: CATSRDPGQTSGYTF. As DNA, the CDR3 is TGTGCCACCAGCAGAGATCCGGGACAGACCTCTGGCTACACCTTC.

This clone occurred a few times. Distinct nucleotide sequences in the sample also encode this CDR3. The J gene is TRBJ1-1, the V gene TRBV2; D is unclear. The CDR3 extends over 11 amino acids. V lost 7 bases to trimming and J lost 1 base, with 4 bases between them. Per the germline V gene, CDR1 is SNHLY and CDR2 is FYNNEI. The CDR3 loop is CASTANTEAFF. DNA for the CDR3: TGTGCCAGCACAGCGAACACTGAAGCTTTCTTT.

The chain recombines TRBV27 with TRBJ2-1; TRBD1 agrees at 11 bases. Germline CDR1 is MNHEY and CDR2 is SMNVEV (reference sequence). The CDR3 spans 16 residues. With V trimmed by 4 bases and J by 3 bases, 5 bases remained unmatched. CDR3 amino acids: CASSSTGTGGYNEQFF. In DNA, the CDR3 is TGTGCCAGCAGTTCAACCGGGACAGGGGGCTACAATGAGCAGTTCTTC.